This is a list of T cell receptor beta chains from one sample in a study of T cells in Graves' hyperthyroidism and ophthalmopathy. TCRdb passed the multiplex PCR reads through MiXCR, listing each CDR3 protein once. The sample lists hundreds of thousands of distinct CDR3 sequences; more than 15% were seen once. What was sequenced was blood. Receptors originate from a woman aged 40 to 49 with Graves' ophthalmopathy. The CDR3 runs from the conserved cysteine through the conserved F or W. Fields, in order: CDR3 length, clone size, D gene, J gene, V gene, CDR3 DNA, CDR3 protein. The D gene is left open where the match is weak. A row's size may be missing; if present it is once, few, many or a size class.

>14|many|TRBD1|TRBJ2-3|TRBV11-2
TGTGCCAGCAGCTTCGACACAGGGGTTGATACGCAGTATTTT
CASSFDTGVDTQYF
>15|many|TRBD2|TRBJ2-3|TRBV12-3/TRBV12-4
TGTGCCAGCAGTATAACTAGCGGGAGAATCTATACGCAGTATTTT
CASSITSGRIYTQYF
>16|.|TRBD2|TRBJ2-1|TRBV7-9
TGTGCCGGCAGCTTTACCGGGACTAGCGGGAACAATGAGCAGTTCTTC
CAGSFTGTSGNNEQFF
>12|few|.|TRBJ2-1|TRBV20-1
TGCAGTGCTAGAAAGACCCTCGGAGAGCAGTTCTTC
CSARKTLGEQFF
>14|few|.|TRBJ1-2|TRBV5-1
TGCGCCAGCAGCCCAACATCCCCTAACTATGGCTACACCTTC
CASSPTSPNYGYTF
>15|many|TRBD1|TRBJ2-6|TRBV19
TGTGCCAGCAGCCGACAGGGATCTGGGGCCAACGTCCTGACTTTC
CASSRQGSGANVLTF
>17|.|TRBD1|TRBJ1-5|TRBV30
TGTGCCTGGAGTCATACCCCCGGGACAGGATTGAATCAGCCCCAGCATTTT
CAWSHTPGTGLNQPQHF
>19|.|TRBD1|TRBJ1-5|TRBV6-1
TGTGCCAGCAGCGCAACTCCGGGACAGGGGGCAAAGGTTTATCAGCCCCAGCATTTT
CASSATPGQGAKVYQPQHF
>12|many|.|TRBJ2-1|TRBV2
TGTGCCAGCAGGGTGGGAGGCGGGGAGCAGTTCTTC
CASRVGGGEQFF
>16|many|TRBD2|TRBJ2-3|TRBV5-1
TGCGCCAGCAGCCAAGGACTAGCGGACAGCACAGATACGCAGTATTTT
CASSQGLADSTDTQYF
>15|many|.|TRBJ2-3|TRBV27
TGTGCCAGCAGCCGCAACTTGGGGGGAGGAGATACGCAGTATTTT
CASSRNLGGGDTQYF
>14|.|TRBD2|TRBJ2-5|TRBV20-1
TGCAGTGCTAGGATTCCGGGAGGGTGGGAGACCCAGTACTTC
CSARIPGGWETQYF
>15|many|TRBD1|TRBJ1-5|TRBV7-9
TGTGCCAGCAGCCGGACAGGGATCAGCAATCAGCCCCAGCATTTT
CASSRTGISNQPQHF
>13|few|.|TRBJ2-7|TRBV18
TGTGCCAGCTCACCTAGTGGGTATTCCGAGCAGTACTTC
CASSPSGYSEQYF
>14|few|.|TRBJ2-7|TRBV10-3
TGTGCCATCAGTGCTGCATCCCCCACTTACGAGCAGTACTTC
CAISAASPTYEQYF
>15|.|TRBD1|TRBJ1-6|TRBV27
TGTGCCAGCAGTCCGACAGGGCTCAGTAATTCACCCCTCCACTTT
CASSPTGLSNSPLHF
>13|.|.|TRBJ2-1|TRBV3-1
TGTGCCAGCAGCCAAACAGGGAGGGGGGAGCAGTTCTTC
CASSQTGRGEQFF
>16|many|.|TRBJ2-3|TRBV5-1
TGCGCCAGCAGCCCTGGTGGGGGCCCCGTCACAGATACGCAGTATTTT
CASSPGGGPVTDTQYF
>16|.|TRBD2|TRBJ2-3|TRBV5-1
TGCGCCAGCAGGGAAACTAGCGGGAAATACACAGATACGCAGTATTTT
CASRETSGKYTDTQYF
>14|many|.|TRBJ2-5|TRBV7-9
TGTGCCAGCAGCATAGGGGCGGGGAAAGAGACCCAGTACTTC
CASSIGAGKETQYF
>13|.|.|TRBJ1-3|TRBV3-1
TGTGCCAGCAGCCAAGTCGAGGGTCACACCATATATTTT
CASSQVEGHTIYF
>14|many|.|TRBJ1-2|TRBV3-1
TGTGCCAGCAGCCAAGATAGCAGGACGTATGGCTACACCTTC
CASSQDSRTYGYTF
>14|few|.|TRBJ2-3|TRBV7-2
TGTGCCAGCAGCTTAATCATCGAGCGTGATACGCAGTATTTT
CASSLIIERDTQYF
>16|.|.|TRBJ2-7|TRBV7-9
TGTGCCAGCAGCTCTTCGACAGGCCTACACTCCTACGAGCAGTACTTC
CASSSSTGLHSYEQYF
>16|many|TRBD1|TRBJ1-1|TRBV28
TGTGCCAGCAGTACAGGGGTCCGCCGAGGGAACACTGAAGCTTTCTTT
CASSTGVRRGNTEAFF
>15|.|.|TRBJ2-3|TRBV4-1
TGCGCCAGCAGCCTAACAGGGCGGGCCACAGATACGCAGTATTTT
CASSLTGRATDTQYF
>15|many|TRBD1|TRBJ1-5|TRBV2
TGTGCCAGCAGTGATGAGGGGGCTGGAAATCAGCCCCAGCATTTT
CASSDEGAGNQPQHF
>15|.|TRBD2|TRBJ2-1|TRBV20-1
TGCAGTGCTAAATACTCCGCGGGAGAGAATAATGAGCAGTTCTTC
CSAKYSAGENNEQFF
>14|.|.|TRBJ1-6|TRBV20-1
TGCAGTGCTAGAGCAGGCAGCGGGAATTCACCCCTCCACTTT
CSARAGSGNSPLHF
>14|few|.|TRBJ2-7|TRBV15
TGTGCCACCAGGGGGGAGCCAGATTCCTACGAGCAGTACTTC
CATRGEPDSYEQYF
>14|.|TRBD2|TRBJ2-5|TRBV2
TGTGCCAGCAATCCCGGGACTAGGATCGAGACCCAGTACTTC
CASNPGTRIETQYF
>15|.|.|TRBJ2-7|TRBV24-1
TGTGCCACCAGTGATTCCGGACCGGGGACCTACGAGCAGTACTTC
CATSDSGPGTYEQYF
>12|few|.|TRBJ1-1|TRBV11-2
TGTGCCAGCAGCTTCTCAGGAAATGAAGCTTTCTTT
CASSFSGNEAFF
>18|many|TRBD1|TRBJ1-2|TRBV11-2
TGTGCCAGCAGCGCCTTTCATCCGGGACAGGGCCTAAACTATGGCTACACCTTC
CASSAFHPGQGLNYGYTF
>19|.|TRBD1|TRBJ2-1|TRBV12-5
TGTGCTAGTGGTTTCCCGGGACAGGCACACACCTACTCCTACAATGAGCAGTTCTTC
CASGFPGQAHTYSYNEQFF